What follows are 10 T cell receptor beta chains derived from one specimen sequenced in a study of Ad26.COV2.S vaccination and SARS-CoV-2 variants. The assay was immunoSEQ multiplex PCR, and TCRdb's table has in-frame clones only and misses some. The sample contains a few hundred thousand clones, 80% to 90% of which appear only once. Described treatment: some 20 received Ad26.COV2.S at low or high dose, single or two shots; about 5 received placebo; per-sample allocation not given. Collection of samples fell on day 63 after the first vaccine or placebo injection. The sample consisted of peripheral blood, taken in a trial of Ad26.COV2.S vaccine versus placebo. These receptors were obtained from a person aged 18-60 years who received the Ad26.COV2.S COVID-19 vaccine or a placebo.

This sequence joins TRBV6-6 and TRBJ1-5; maybe TRBD1 (6 bases). The V end was cut by 6 bases, the J end by 9 bases, with 12 bases between. The CDR3 spans 12 residues. Germline-derived CDR1 and CDR2 are MNHNY and SVGAGI (reference sequence). CDR3 in DNA: TGTGCCAGCAGGGAGACAGGTTGGCCCCAGCATTTT. This codes for CASRETGWPQHF.

This clone was observed once. The chain combines TRBV19 with TRBJ2-2, with 10 bases fitting TRBD2. The length of the CDR3 is 16 residues. The ends lost 3 bases at V and 2 bases at J; junction bases unmatched: 3. The germline gives CDR1 LNHDA, CDR2 SQIVND (reference sequence). CDR3 sequence: CASSIGLAVNTGELFF. For the CDR3, the DNA is TGTGCCAGTAGTATCGGACTAGCGGTCAACACCGGGGAGCTGTTTTTT.

This rearrangement joins TRBV30 to TRBJ2-1, with 8 bases lining up with TRBD2. The length of the CDR3 is 14 residues. The V segment lost 4 bases and the J segment 4 bases; nucleotides outside the gene matches: 6. Germline V gene lookup returns CDR1 GTSNPN and CDR2 SVGIG (reference sequence). CDR3 sequence (DNA): TGTGCCTGGAATCGCGGGAGGCCATACAATGAGCAGTTCTTC. Translated: CAWNRGRPYNEQFF.

The chain joins TRBV4-3 to TRBJ1-2; D gene ambiguous. The V gene's germline CDR1 is LGHNA and CDR2 YSLEER. This CDR3 is 13 amino acids long. V lost 3 bases, J lost 4 bases, and 9 bases lay in between. In DNA, the CDR3 is TGCGCCAGCAGCCACGGCAAGGGCTATGGCTACACCTTC. Its translation is CASSHGKGYGYTF.

The chain uses TRBV10-3 and TRBJ2-5; D gene unclear. CDR1 and CDR2 from the germline V gene are ENHRY and SYGVKD. The CDR3 contains 13 residues. The V gene lost 4 bases and the J gene lost 0 bases, with 6 bases spanning the gap. CDR3 DNA: TGTGCCATCAGTGTCACAGACCAAGAGACCCAGTACTTC. This codes for CAISVTDQETQYF.

This rearrangement joins TRBV3-1 (or the pseudogene TRBV3-2) to TRBJ1-1, with TRBD1 as a possible D gene (6 bases). V was pared by 5 bases and J by 0 bases, with 16 bases between. The CDR3 spans 16 residues. From germline, CDR1 is LGHDT and CDR2 YNNKEL (reference sequence). Here the CDR3 reads CASSFYMTGMNTEAFF. CDR3 nucleotides: TGTGCCAGCAGCTTTTACATGACAGGAATGAACACTGAAGCTTTCTTT.

This clone has at least ten counts. The chain has TRBV19 and TRBJ2-7; 8 nucleotides match TRBD1. There are 15 residues in the CDR3. J was trimmed by 3 bases and V by 2 bases; bases with no gene match: 6. Per germline, CDR1 LNHDA and CDR2 SQIVND (reference sequence). DNA of the CDR3: TGTGCCAGTAGTATACCCCAGGGGGCCAACTACGAGCAGTACTTC. Translating it yields CASSIPQGANYEQYF.

The chain has TRBV6-5 and TRBJ1-1, with TRBD1 matching 7 bases. After removal of 5 bases from V and 1 base from J, the junction contained 4 bases not matched to a gene. The CDR3 extends over 14 amino acids. The V gene's germline CDR1 is MNHEY and CDR2 SVGAGI. The CDR3 sequence is CASSRDSKNTEAFF. CDR3 DNA sequence: TGTGCCAGCAGTCGGGACAGCAAGAACACTGAAGCTTTCTTT.

The rearrangement links TRBV5-5 to TRBJ2-1, with a possible D match to TRBD2 (5 bases). The germline gives CDR1 SGHKS, CDR2 YYEKEE (reference sequence). This CDR3 has 14 residues. Deletions cut 0 bases from V and 3 bases from J, with 7 bases between. CDR3 sequence: CASSLGTGYNEQFF. CDR3 nucleotide sequence: TGTGCCAGCAGCTTGGGGACTGGCTACAATGAGCAGTTCTTC.

This clone was seen only once. The J gene is TRBJ2-1, the V gene TRBV6-5, with 9 nucleotides matching TRBD1. Unmatched junction bases numbered 6, after V lost 6 bases and J lost 9 bases. Germline V gene sequence: CDR1 MNHEY, CDR2 SVGAGI. The CDR3 has 13 amino acids. The CDR3 DNA reads TGTGCCAGCAGGACTACAGGGGGCTTTGAGCAGTTCTTC. Translated, it gives CASRTTGGFEQFF.